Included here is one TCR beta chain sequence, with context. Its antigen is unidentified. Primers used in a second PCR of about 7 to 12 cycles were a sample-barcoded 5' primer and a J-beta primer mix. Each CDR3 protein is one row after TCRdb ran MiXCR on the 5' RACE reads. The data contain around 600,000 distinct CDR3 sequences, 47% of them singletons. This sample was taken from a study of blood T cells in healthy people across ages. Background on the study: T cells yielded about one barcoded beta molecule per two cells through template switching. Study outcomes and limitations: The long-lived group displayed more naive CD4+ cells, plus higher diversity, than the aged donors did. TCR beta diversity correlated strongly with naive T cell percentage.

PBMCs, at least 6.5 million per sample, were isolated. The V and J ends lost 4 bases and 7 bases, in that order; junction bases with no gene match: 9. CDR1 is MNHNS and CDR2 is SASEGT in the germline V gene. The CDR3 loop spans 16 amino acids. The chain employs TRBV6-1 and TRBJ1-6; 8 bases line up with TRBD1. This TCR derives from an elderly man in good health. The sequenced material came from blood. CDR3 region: CASSVQKTGVNSPLHF. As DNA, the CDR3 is TGTGCCAGCAGTGTCCAGAAGACAGGGGTAAATTCACCCCTCCACTTT.